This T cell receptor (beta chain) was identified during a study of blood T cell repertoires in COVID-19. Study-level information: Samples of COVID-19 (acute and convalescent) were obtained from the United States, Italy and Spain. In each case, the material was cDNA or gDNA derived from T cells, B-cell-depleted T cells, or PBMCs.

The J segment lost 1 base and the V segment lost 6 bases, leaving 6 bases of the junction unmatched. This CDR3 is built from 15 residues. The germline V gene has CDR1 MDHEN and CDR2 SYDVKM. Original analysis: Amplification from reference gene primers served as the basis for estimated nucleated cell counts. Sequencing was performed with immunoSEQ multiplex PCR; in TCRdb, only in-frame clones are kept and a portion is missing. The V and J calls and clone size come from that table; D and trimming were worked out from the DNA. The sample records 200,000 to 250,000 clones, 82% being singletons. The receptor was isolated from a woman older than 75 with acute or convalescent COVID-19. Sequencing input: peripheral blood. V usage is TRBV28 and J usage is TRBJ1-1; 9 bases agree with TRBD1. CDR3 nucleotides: TGTGCCAGCAGAGCCTGGACAGGGGCGAACACTGAAGCTTTCTTT. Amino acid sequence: CASRAWTGANTEAFF.